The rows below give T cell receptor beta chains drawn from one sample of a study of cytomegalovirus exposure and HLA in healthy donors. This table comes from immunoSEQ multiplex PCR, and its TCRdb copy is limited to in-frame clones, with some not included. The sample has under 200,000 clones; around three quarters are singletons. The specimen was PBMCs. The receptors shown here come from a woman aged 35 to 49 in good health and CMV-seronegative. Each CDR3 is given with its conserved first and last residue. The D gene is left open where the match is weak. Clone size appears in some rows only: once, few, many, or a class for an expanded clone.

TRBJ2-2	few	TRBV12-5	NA	TGTGCTAGTGGTTCCACTCTCTCCGGGGAGCTGTTTTTT	CASGSTLSGELFF
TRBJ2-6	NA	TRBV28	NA	TGTGCCAGCAGTCCAGGGGCCCTAAGCCCTGGGGCCAACGTCCTGACTTTC	CASSPGALSPGANVLTF
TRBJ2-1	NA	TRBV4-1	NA	TGCGCCAGCAGACAGACGGCCTACAATGAGCAGTTCTTC	CASRQTAYNEQFF
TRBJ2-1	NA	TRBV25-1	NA	TGTGCCAGCGCGCACACCGAGACAGCCTACAATGAGCAGTTCTTC	CASAHTETAYNEQFF
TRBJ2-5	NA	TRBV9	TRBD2	TGTGCCAGCAGCGTAGCGACACCGACTAGCGAGAAACTCGAAGAGACCCAGTACTTC	CASSVATPTSEKLEETQYF
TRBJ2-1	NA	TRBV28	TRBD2	TGTGCCAGCAGAGCGCTAGCGGGCTCCTACAATGAGCAGTTCTTC	CASRALAGSYNEQFF
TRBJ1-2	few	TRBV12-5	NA	TGTGCTAGTGGGGCCGTGAACTATGGCTACACCTTC	CASGAVNYGYTF
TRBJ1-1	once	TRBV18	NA	TGTGCCAGCTCACCAATAATGGTCGTCGGGGTTGAAGCTTTCTTT	CASSPIMVVGVEAFF
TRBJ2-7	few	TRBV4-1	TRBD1	TGCGCCAGCAGCCAAGGACAGGGTTCCCGCGAGCAGTACTTC	CASSQGQGSREQYF
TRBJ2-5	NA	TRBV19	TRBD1	TGTGCCAGTAGCCCCGGACAGGGGGGGACCCAGTACTTC	CASSPGQGGTQYF
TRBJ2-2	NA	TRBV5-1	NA	TGCGCCAGCACCACCCAGGGATCGAACACCGGGGAGCTGTTTTTT	CASTTQGSNTGELFF
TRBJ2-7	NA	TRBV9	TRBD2	TGTGCCAGCAGCGTTGTAGCGGGGACGGCCTACGAGCAGTACTTC	CASSVVAGTAYEQYF
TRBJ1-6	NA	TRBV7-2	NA	TGTGCCAGCAGCTTTAGGGGGGGGGAGAATTCACCCCTCCACTTT	CASSFRGGENSPLHF
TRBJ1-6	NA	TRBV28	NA	TGTGCCAGCAGCCCCGGGGGGGACCCGGGTTCACCCCTCCACTTT	CASSPGGDPGSPLHF